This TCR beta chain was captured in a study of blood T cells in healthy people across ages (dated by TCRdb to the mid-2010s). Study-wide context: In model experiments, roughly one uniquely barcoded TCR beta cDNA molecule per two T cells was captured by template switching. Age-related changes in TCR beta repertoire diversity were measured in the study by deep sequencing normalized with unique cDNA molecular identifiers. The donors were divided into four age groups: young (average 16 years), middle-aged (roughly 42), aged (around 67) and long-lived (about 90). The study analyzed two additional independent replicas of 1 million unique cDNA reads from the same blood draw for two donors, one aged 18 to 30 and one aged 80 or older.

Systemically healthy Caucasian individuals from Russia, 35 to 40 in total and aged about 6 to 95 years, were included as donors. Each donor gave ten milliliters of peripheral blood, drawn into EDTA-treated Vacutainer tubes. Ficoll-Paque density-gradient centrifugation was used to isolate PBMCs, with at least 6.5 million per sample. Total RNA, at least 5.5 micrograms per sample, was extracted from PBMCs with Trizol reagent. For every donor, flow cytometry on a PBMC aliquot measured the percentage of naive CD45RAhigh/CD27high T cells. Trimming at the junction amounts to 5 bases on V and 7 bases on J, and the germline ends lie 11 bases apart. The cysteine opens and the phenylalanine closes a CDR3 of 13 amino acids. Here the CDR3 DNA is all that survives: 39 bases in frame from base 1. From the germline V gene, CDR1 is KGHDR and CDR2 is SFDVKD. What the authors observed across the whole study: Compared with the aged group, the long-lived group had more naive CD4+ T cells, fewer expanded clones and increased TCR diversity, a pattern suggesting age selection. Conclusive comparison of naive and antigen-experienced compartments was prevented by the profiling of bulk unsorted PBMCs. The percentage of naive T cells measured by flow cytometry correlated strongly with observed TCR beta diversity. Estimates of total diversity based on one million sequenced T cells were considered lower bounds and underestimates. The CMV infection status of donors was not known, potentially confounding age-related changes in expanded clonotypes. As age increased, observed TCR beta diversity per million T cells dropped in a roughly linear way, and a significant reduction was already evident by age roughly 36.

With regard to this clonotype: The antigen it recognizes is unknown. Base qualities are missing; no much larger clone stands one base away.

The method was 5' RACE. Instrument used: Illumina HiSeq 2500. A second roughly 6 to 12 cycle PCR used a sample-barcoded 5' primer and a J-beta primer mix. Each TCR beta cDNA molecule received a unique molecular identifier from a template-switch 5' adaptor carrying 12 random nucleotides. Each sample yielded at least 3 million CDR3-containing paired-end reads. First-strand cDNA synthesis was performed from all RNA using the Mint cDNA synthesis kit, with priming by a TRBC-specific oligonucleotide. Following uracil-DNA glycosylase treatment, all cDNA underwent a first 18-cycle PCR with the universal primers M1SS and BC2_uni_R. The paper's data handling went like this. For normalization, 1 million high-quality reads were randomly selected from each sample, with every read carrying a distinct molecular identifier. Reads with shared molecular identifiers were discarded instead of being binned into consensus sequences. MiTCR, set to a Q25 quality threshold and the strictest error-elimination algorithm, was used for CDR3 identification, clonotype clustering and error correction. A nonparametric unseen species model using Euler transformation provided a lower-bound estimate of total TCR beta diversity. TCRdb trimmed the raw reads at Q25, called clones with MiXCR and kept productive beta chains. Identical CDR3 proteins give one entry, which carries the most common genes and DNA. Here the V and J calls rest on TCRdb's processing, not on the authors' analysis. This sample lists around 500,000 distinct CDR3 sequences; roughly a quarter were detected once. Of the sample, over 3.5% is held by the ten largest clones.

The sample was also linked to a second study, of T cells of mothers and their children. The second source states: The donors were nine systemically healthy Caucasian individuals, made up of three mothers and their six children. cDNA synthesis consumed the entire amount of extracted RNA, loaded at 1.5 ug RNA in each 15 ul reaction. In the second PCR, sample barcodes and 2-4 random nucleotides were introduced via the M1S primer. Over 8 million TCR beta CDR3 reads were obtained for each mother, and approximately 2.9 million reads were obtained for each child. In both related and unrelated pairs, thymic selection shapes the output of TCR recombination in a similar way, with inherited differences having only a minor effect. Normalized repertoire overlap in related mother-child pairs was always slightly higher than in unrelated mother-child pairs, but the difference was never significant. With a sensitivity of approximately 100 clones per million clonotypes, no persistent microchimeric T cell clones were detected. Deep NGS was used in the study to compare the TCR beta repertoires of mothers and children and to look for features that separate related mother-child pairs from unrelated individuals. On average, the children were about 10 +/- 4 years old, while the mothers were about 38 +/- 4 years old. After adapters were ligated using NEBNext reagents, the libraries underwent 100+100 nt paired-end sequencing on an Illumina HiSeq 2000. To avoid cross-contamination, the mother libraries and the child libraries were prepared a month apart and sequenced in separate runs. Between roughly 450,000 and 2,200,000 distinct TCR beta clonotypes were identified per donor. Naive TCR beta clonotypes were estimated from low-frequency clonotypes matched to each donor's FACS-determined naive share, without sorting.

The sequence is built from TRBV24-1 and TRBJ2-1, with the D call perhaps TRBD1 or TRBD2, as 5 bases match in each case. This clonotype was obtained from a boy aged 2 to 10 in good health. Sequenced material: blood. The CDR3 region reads CATSAPGQNEQFF. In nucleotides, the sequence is TGTGCCACCAGTGCCCCGGGGCAGAATGAGCAGTTCTTC.